A selection of T cell receptor beta chains follows, all from one sample in a study of CD8+ T cells in alopecia areata. The table came from immunoSEQ multiplex PCR; TCRdb's copy has only in-frame clones and leaves some out. The data show some 220,000 clones, 50% to 70% seen once. Sequences were derived from CD4+ T cells sorted from blood, sampled at week 4, from a patient treated with tofacitinib. These receptors all stem from a human donor with alopecia areata. Each CDR3 is given with its conserved first and last residue. A D gene is named only where the DNA matches it firmly. Size tells how often a clone was seen (once, few, many) or the class of an expanded clone, and some rows leave it out.

J gene,clone size,D gene,V gene,CDR3 DNA,CDR3 protein
TRBJ1-2,.,.,TRBV30,TGTGCCTGGAGTCCCTCGGACTATGGCTACACCTTC,CAWSPSDYGYTF
TRBJ1-1,.,TRBD1,TRBV29-1,TGCAGCGTCGCCGGGACAGTGAACACTGAAGCTTTCTTT,CSVAGTVNTEAFF
TRBJ2-1,few,.,TRBV29-1,TGCAGCGTTGTGCCCAGGGACATAAGGGATGAGCAGTTCTTC,CSVVPRDIRDEQFF
TRBJ1-5,.,.,TRBV28,TGTGCCAGCAGTTTAAGTGGTGAGGGACAAAATCAGCCCCAGCATTTT,CASSLSGEGQNQPQHF
TRBJ1-4,.,.,TRBV5-4,TGTGCCAGCAGCTTAATGGGGCAGAATGAAAAACTGTTTTTT,CASSLMGQNEKLFF
TRBJ1-1,.,.,TRBV29-1,TGCAGCGTTGCCCGGACAGCGAACACTGAAGCTTTCTTT,CSVARTANTEAFF
TRBJ2-6,.,.,TRBV25-1,TGTGCCAGCAGTGAATCCCAGCTCTCCCCTGGGGCCAACGTCCTGACTTTC,CASSESQLSPGANVLTF
TRBJ2-7,.,.,TRBV7-6,TGTGCCAGCAGCTTAGCGAGCTCCTACGAGCAGTACTTC,CASSLASSYEQYF
TRBJ2-2,few,TRBD2,TRBV4-1,TGCGCCAGCAGCCAGTCTAGCGGGGGGGCGTACACCGGGGAGCTGTTTTTT,CASSQSSGGAYTGELFF
TRBJ2-6,.,.,TRBV9,TGTGCCAGCAGCACTTTGAGCGGTGGGGCCAACGTCCTGACTTTC,CASSTLSGGANVLTF
TRBJ1-2,.,TRBD1,TRBV29-1,TGCAGCGTGACCCCTTTGGACAGGGGAAAGGGCTACACCTTC,CSVTPLDRGKGYTF
TRBJ2-3,.,TRBD2,TRBV30,TGTGCCTGCCAACAACCCCTAGCGGGGGGGTGGACAGATACGCAGTATTTT,CACQQPLAGGWTDTQYF
TRBJ2-1,few,.,TRBV9,TGTGCCAGCAGCGTAGACCATCATGAGCAGTTCTTC,CASSVDHHEQFF
TRBJ1-6,.,TRBD1,TRBV30,TGTGCCTGGAGTTTCAACAGGGGGATGAAAAATTCACCCCTCCACTTT,CAWSFNRGMKNSPLHF
TRBJ1-2,.,TRBD1,TRBV30,TGTGCCTGGAGTACCCCAGGGACAGGGAGATCGCATGGCTACACCTTC,CAWSTPGTGRSHGYTF
TRBJ2-3,.,.,TRBV29-1,TGCAGCGCAATGAGGGGGACAGATACGCAGTATTTT,CSAMRGTDTQYF
TRBJ2-3,.,.,TRBV7-9,TGTGCCAGCAGCTTTAACTCGCCCGGAGATACGCAGTATTTT,CASSFNSPGDTQYF
TRBJ2-3,.,TRBD1,TRBV7-9,TGTGCCAGCAGACCCCGGGACAGGGGGCTGAATACGCAGTATTTT,CASRPRDRGLNTQYF
TRBJ2-7,few,.,TRBV5-4,TGTGCCAGCAGCTCACAGAAGTCTTTGGGCGAGCAGTACTTC,CASSSQKSLGEQYF
TRBJ2-1,.,.,TRBV7-2,TGTGCCAGCAGCGGCCGGGGCCCGCAGGAAAACAATGAGCAGTTCTTC,CASSGRGPQENNEQFF
TRBJ2-1,.,TRBD2,TRBV14,TGTGCCAGCAGGGCGGGGGGTGAGCAGTTCTTC,CASRAGGEQFF
TRBJ2-4,once,.,TRBV20-1,TGCAGCCTCAGGGTGGCCAACGTTCAGTACTTC,CSLRVANVQYF
TRBJ1-2,.,.,TRBV4-3,TGCGCCAGCAGCCAAGGACAGGAATCTCACGGCTACACCTTC,CASSQGQESHGYTF
TRBJ1-4,.,.,TRBV2,TGTGCCAGCAGTGAGGGATCGCGGGTGGTAAAACTGTTTTTT,CASSEGSRVVKLFF
TRBJ2-6,.,.,TRBV4-3,TGCGCCAGCAGCGCACGTCGGGGGGCTGGCTCTGGGACCAACGTCCTGACTTTC,CASSARRGAGSGTNVLTF
TRBJ2-3,.,TRBD1,TRBV2,TGTGCCAGCAGAGACAGGGATGCCACGGATACGCAGTATTTT,CASRDRDATDTQYF
TRBJ2-3,.,TRBD2,TRBV5-1,TGCGCCAGCAGCTTCGGACTAGCGGGGGGCCGCGTCGCCTCTAGCACAGATACGCAGTATTTT,CASSFGLAGGRVASSTDTQYF
TRBJ1-2,few,.,TRBV10-3,TGTGCCTTCAGTTCCTCAGTGGAGGGATTGTATGGCTACACCTTC,CAFSSSVEGLYGYTF
TRBJ1-5,.,.,TRBV5-1,TGCGCCAGCAGCTTGGCTGGGGGTGAGCAGCCCCAGCATTTT,CASSLAGGEQPQHF